The 27 T cell receptor beta chains reported below all come from one sample, sequenced in a study of Graves' ophthalmopathy and Graves' hyperthyroidism. RNA transcripts were the template, and TCR beta CDR3 regions were amplified from them. An opening RT-PCR round employed HTBI primers and preceded a second-round multiplex PCR. TCRdb passed the multiplex PCR reads through MiXCR, listing each CDR3 protein once. Among just over 600,000 distinct CDR3 sequences listed, about 20% were seen once. Sample: peripheral blood. The receptors shown here come from a woman under 30 with stable Graves' hyperthyroidism. Some clones in this sample may be carry-over from other donors' samples.

The chain couples TRBV4-2 to TRBJ2-4; possibly TRBD1 for D (5 bases). This CDR3 is 17 amino acids long. Trimming cost V 0 bases and J 0 bases, with 12 bases left between them. Germline CDR1 and CDR2: LGHNA and YNFKEQ. CDR3 residues: CASSQDPAGQAKNIQYF. CDR3 nucleotides: TGTGCCAGCAGCCAAGATCCCGCAGGGCAAGCCAAAAACATTCAGTACTTC.

This clonotype occurred a few times. The CDR3 sequence is CASSLIPGHLSGEQYF. The CDR3 DNA sequence: TGTGCCAGCAGCTTAATTCCGGGACACTTATCAGGCGAGCAGTACTTC. The rearrangement links TRBV7-8 to TRBJ2-7, with D possibly being TRBD1 (6 bases). The CDR3 length is 16 residues. V was shortened by 2 bases and J by 6 bases, with 20 bases between the two germline ends. Germline CDR1 reads SGHVS; CDR2 reads FQNEAQ. The variable domain in full, completed from reference TRBV7-8 and TRBJ2-7, reads GAGVSQSPRYKVAKRGQDVALRCDPISGHVSLFWYQQALGQGPEFLTYFQNEAQLDKSGLPSDRFFAERPEGSVSTLKIQRTQQEDSAVYLCASSLIPGHLSGEQYFGPGTRLTVT.

This clonotype has at least ten counts. V and J are TRBV24-1 and TRBJ1-3; unclear D gene. This CDR3 is 13 amino acids long. Trimming pared 3 bases from V and 7 bases from J, leaving 9 bases between. CDR1 is KGHDR, CDR2 SFDVKD, per germline. The CDR3 reads CATSDGRFNTIYF. CDR3 coding DNA: TGTGCCACCAGTGATGGGCGGTTCAACACCATATATTTT.

The chain has TRBV20-1 and TRBJ2-2; D not resolved. The CDR3 has 13 residues. Germline V gives CDR1 DFQATT, CDR2 SNEGSKA (reference sequence). The CDR3 protein is CSPLGRNTGELFF. CDR3 bases: TGCAGCCCTCTCGGACGGAACACCGGGGAGCTGTTTTTT.

The chain joins TRBV11-2 to TRBJ2-5; 9 bases align to TRBD2. Looked up from germline, CDR1 is SGHAT and CDR2 is FQNNGV. J gave up 6 bases and V 1 base, and 15 bases lay outside the gene matches. The CDR3 spans 18 residues. DNA for the CDR3: TGTGCCAGCAGCTTAGTCACGCCCGGGCGGGAGGGCCAGCAGACCCAGTACTTC. It yields the protein CASSLVTPGREGQQTQYF.

This clonotype was seen at least ten times. The chain has TRBV30 and TRBJ1-6; tentative D call: TRBD1 (5 bases). The length of the CDR3 is 14 residues. V lost 3 bases and J 5 bases, leaving 11 bases between the germline ends. Germline V gene data show CDR1 as GTSNPN and CDR2 as SVGIG (reference sequence). CDR3 in amino acids: CAWSSGSDNSPLHF. CDR3 sequence (DNA): TGTGCCTGGAGCTCAGGGTCAGATAATTCACCCCTCCACTTT.

The chain recombines TRBV20-1 with TRBJ2-7, with TRBD2 identical over 11 bases. V dropped 0 bases and J dropped 0; count of bases not matched to a gene: 4. Per the germline V gene, CDR1 is DFQATT and CDR2 is SNEGSKA (reference sequence). The CDR3 has 16 residues. In nucleotides, the CDR3 is TGCAGTGCTAGAGATCTACTAGCGGGGGTCTCCTACGAGCAGTACTTC. This codes for CSARDLLAGVSYEQYF.

This clonotype was seen at least ten times. The chain joins TRBV7-3 to TRBJ1-1, with a weak D call TRBD1 (6 bases). Germline loops: CDR1 SGHTA, CDR2 FQGTGA. CDR3 length: 14 residues. Trimming left V 2 bases short and J 3 bases short, with 10 bases between. This chain's CDR3 is CASSLGGADTEAFF. The CDR3 coding sequence is TGTGCCAGCAGCTTAGGGGGGGCCGACACTGAAGCTTTCTTT.

The chain employs TRBV18 and TRBJ1-1, with a tentative D call TRBD1 (6 bases). Germline lookup yields CDR1 KGHSH and CDR2 LQKENI. The CDR3 contains 17 residues. V lost 2 bases and J 1 base, leaving 17 bases between the germline ends. The CDR3 DNA reads TGTGCCAGCTCACCATTAATGGGGGCACAGTCGAACACTGAAGCTTTCTTT. This sequence encodes CASSPLMGAQSNTEAFF.

This clonotype was picked up a small number of times. This clone may be a read error of a much larger clone one base away. This rearrangement joins TRBV30 to TRBJ1-5, with TRBD1 as a possible D gene (5 bases). The germline CDR1 and CDR2 sequences are GTSNPN and SVGIG (reference sequence). This CDR3 has 14 residues. Deletions cut 2 bases from V and 11 bases from J, with 19 bases between. Here the CDR3 reads CAWSRGTSISSQHF. CDR3 bases: TGTGCCTGGAGTCGGGGGACTTCAATCAGCTCCCAGCATTTT.

This clonotype was seen at least ten times. The chain employs TRBV2 and TRBJ2-5, with D unclear. Germline loops: CDR1 SNHLY, CDR2 FYNNEI. The ends were cut back, 7 bases at V and 5 bases at J, with 11 bases in the middle. This CDR3 is 12 amino acids long. The CDR3 here is CASTRQSETQYF. The CDR3 DNA follows: TGTGCCAGCACCCGCCAAAGTGAGACCCAGTACTTC.

The gene calls are TRBV5-6 and TRBJ1-2; 7 bases map to TRBD1. CDR1 and CDR2 (germline): SGHDT, YYEEEE. V dropped 6 bases and J dropped 4; count of bases not matched to a gene: 9. The CDR3 consists of 14 residues. The CDR3 loop is CASTLRDRAYGYTF. The CDR3 nucleotides read TGTGCCAGCACCCTCCGGGACAGAGCCTATGGCTACACCTTC.

This clonotype was detected only a few times. The germline gene is not matched at one end of the junction; a read error may be the cause. This chain connects TRBV20-1 to TRBJ1-1; D gene ambiguous. Germline loops: CDR1 DFQATT, CDR2 SNEGSKA (reference sequence). The CDR3 length is 15 residues. For the CDR3, the DNA is TGCAGTGCCAGAGACCCCCCGGCGGCGGGCACTGAAGCTTTCTTT. It yields the protein CSARDPPAAGTEAFF.

Ten or more counts support this clonotype. The chain links TRBV20-1 to TRBJ2-7; no clear D. The CDR3 spans 13 residues. From germline, CDR1 is DFQATT and CDR2 SNEGSKA (reference sequence). V lost 0 bases, J lost 1 base, and 7 bases lay in between. CDR3 loop: CSARDHKSYEQYF. As DNA, the CDR3 is TGCAGTGCTAGAGATCACAAATCCTACGAGCAGTACTTC.

This clonotype was found a few times. The chain has TRBV12-3 or TRBV12-4 and TRBJ1-3, with D possibly TRBD1 on 5 matching bases. V was clipped by 5 bases and J by 0 bases, with 11 bases between them. CDR3 length: 15 amino acids. The CDR3 spells CASSPAGSSGNTIYF. CDR3 DNA: TGTGCCAGCAGTCCCGCAGGGAGCTCTGGAAACACCATATATTTT.

This chain uses TRBV27 with TRBJ2-5, with 8 bases matching TRBD1. The CDR3 totals 12 residues. After removal of 9 bases from V and 4 bases from J, the junction contained 4 bases not matched to a gene. Germline V lookup: CDR1 MNHEY, CDR2 SMNVEV (reference sequence). CDR3 in amino acids: CASQGTGETQYF. The CDR3 DNA reads as TGTGCCAGTCAGGGGACAGGAGAGACCCAGTACTTC.

This clonotype was observed many times. This chain uses TRBV9 with TRBJ2-5, with 8 bases matching TRBD1. Germline-derived CDR1 and CDR2 are SGDLS and YYNGEE. Germline trimming cut 3 bases from V and 5 bases from J; bases unmatched to any gene: 12. The CDR3 covers 16 residues. CDR3 sequence reads: CASSASPGGAGETQYF. The DNA of the CDR3 is TGTGCCAGCAGCGCTAGTCCAGGGGGCGCGGGGGAGACCCAGTACTTC.

V usage is TRBV7-2 and J usage is TRBJ2-2, with TRBD2 matching over 11 bases. V shed 2 bases and J 6 bases; nucleotides not matched to a gene: 2. From germline, CDR1 is SGHTA and CDR2 FQGNSA. The CDR3 is 15 amino acids. The CDR3 loop is CASSLLAGGSGELFF. CDR3 coding DNA: TGTGCCAGCAGCTTACTAGCGGGGGGCTCCGGGGAGCTGTTTTTT. The entire variable domain, with the rest obtained from reference TRBV7-2 and TRBJ2-2, is as follows: GAGVSQSPSNKVTEKGKDVELRCDPISGHTALYWYRQSLGQGLEFLIYFQGNSAPDKSGLPSDRFSAERTGGSVSTLTIQRTQQEDSAVYLCASSLLAGGSGELFFGEGSRLTVL.

The chain carries TRBV5-1 and TRBJ1-2; TRBD1 is a possible D gene (6 bases). Trimming cost V 2 bases and J 7 bases, with 12 bases left between them. This CDR3 comprises 13 residues. The germline CDR1 and CDR2 sequences are SGHRS and YFSETQ. The CDR3 here is CASSLQTGPGYTF. CDR3 bases: TGCGCCAGCAGCTTACAAACAGGGCCTGGCTACACCTTC.

This clonotype showed up just once. Germline and junction disagree at one end, which may indicate a read error. This chain joins TRBV2 and TRBJ1-3, with D hard to call. Germline V lookup: CDR1 SNHLY, CDR2 FYNNEI. The CDR3 runs 12 residues. CDR3 sequence (DNA): TGTGCCAGCAGTGAAGGGGGAAACGCCATATATTTT. Its translation: CASSEGGNAIYF.

This clonotype has a count of ten or more. The CDR3 loop reads CAWSPRQGSFKAGELFF. CDR3 in DNA: TGTGCCTGGTCACCTCGACAGGGGTCGTTTAAGGCCGGGGAGCTGTTTTTT. The chain employs TRBV30 and TRBJ2-2, with 8 bases aligning to TRBD1. The CDR3 extends over 17 amino acids. After removal of 5 bases from V and 6 bases from J, the junction contained 17 bases not matched to a gene. In germline, CDR1 is GTSNPN, CDR2 SVGIG (reference sequence).

The sample holds a few counts of this clonotype. This chain joins TRBV6-5 and TRBJ1-2; no clear D gene. The CDR3 contains 15 residues. Trimming left V 0 bases short and J 2 bases short, with 10 bases between. Looked up from germline, CDR1 is MNHEY and CDR2 is SVGAGI. The CDR3 spells CASSYSGNSNYGYTF. The CDR3 nucleotides read TGTGCCAGCAGTTACTCGGGCAATTCAAACTATGGCTACACCTTC.

There are many counts of this clonotype. The rearrangement links TRBV5-1 to TRBJ1-1, with D unclear. V lost 0 bases to trimming and J lost 2 bases, with 8 bases between them. The CDR3 is 14 amino acids. Looked up from germline, CDR1 is SGHRS and CDR2 is YFSETQ. In DNA, the CDR3 is TGCGCCAGCAGCTTGGGGCGTATTAACACTGAAGCTTTCTTT. This codes for CASSLGRINTEAFF.

This clonotype came up many times. This sequence joins TRBV27 and TRBJ1-2, with unresolved D. V dropped 4 bases and J dropped 6 bases, with 15 bases sitting between them. This CDR3 region has 14 residues. Germline values: CDR1 MNHEY, CDR2 SMNVEV (reference sequence). The CDR3: CASSSQGRGNGYTF. The CDR3 nucleotides read TGTGCCAGCAGTTCCCAAGGTCGAGGGAATGGCTACACCTTC.

At least ten counts were recorded for this clonotype. The chain recombines TRBV6-5 with TRBJ1-5; no reliable D call. From germline, CDR1 is MNHEY and CDR2 SVGAGI. There are 14 residues in the CDR3. The V end was cut by 3 bases, the J end by 9 bases, with 15 bases between. The CDR3 loop reads CASSYDPSRPPQHF. In DNA form, the CDR3 reads TGTGCCAGCAGTTATGATCCCAGTCGACCGCCCCAGCATTTT.

This clonotype was recorded many times. This rearrangement joins TRBV6-4 to TRBJ1-1; D might be TRBD1 (5 bases). V was cut by 6 bases and J by 11 bases, with 34 bases left in between. The CDR3 contains 18 residues. Per germline, CDR1 MRHNA and CDR2 SNTAGT. CDR3 in amino acids: CASSDGRWGGVSKRSAFF. The CDR3, as DNA: TGTGCCAGCAGCGACGGACGGTGGGGAGGGGTCTCTAAGCGTTCGGCTTTCTTT.

V is TRBV4-1 and J is TRBJ2-2; D is unresolved. CDR3 size: 14 residues. Germline V lookup: CDR1 MGHRA, CDR2 YSYEKL. V dropped 0 bases and J dropped 6 bases, with 8 bases sitting between them. The CDR3 region is CASSQDITPGELFF. CDR3 nucleotide sequence: TGCGCCAGCAGCCAAGACATCACACCCGGGGAGCTGTTTTTT.